This T cell receptor (beta chain) was sequenced during a study of blood T cells in healthy people across ages. The wider study: Capturing about one barcoded beta molecule per two T cells was achieved by template switching. Points from the study as a whole: The recorded TCR beta diversity per million T cells decreased in a roughly linear manner with age. Relative to aged donors, long-lived donors carried more naive CD4+ cells and displayed higher diversity. TCR beta diversity was tightly associated with the proportion of naive T cells.

Combining a sample-barcoded 5' primer with a J-beta primer mix, a second PCR ran for roughly 7 to 12 cycles. Using its own MiXCR run on the 5' RACE reads, TCRdb lists one record per CDR3 protein. The table has roughly 680,000 distinct CDR3 sequences, roughly half seen once. The V and J ends lost 0 bases and 7 bases respectively, with 12 bases between them. CDR1 is LGHDT and CDR2 is YNNKEL in the germline V gene (reference sequence). This CDR3 is built from 14 residues. About this clonotype itself: As yet, its antigen is unknown.

The sequence came from a woman aged 80 or over in good health. The V and J genes are TRBV3-1 and TRBJ1-1; the D is unclear. Sequences were obtained from blood. CDR3 residues: CASSQDRRGNEAFF. In DNA form, the CDR3 reads TGTGCCAGCAGCCAAGATAGGCGAGGGAATGAAGCTTTCTTT.